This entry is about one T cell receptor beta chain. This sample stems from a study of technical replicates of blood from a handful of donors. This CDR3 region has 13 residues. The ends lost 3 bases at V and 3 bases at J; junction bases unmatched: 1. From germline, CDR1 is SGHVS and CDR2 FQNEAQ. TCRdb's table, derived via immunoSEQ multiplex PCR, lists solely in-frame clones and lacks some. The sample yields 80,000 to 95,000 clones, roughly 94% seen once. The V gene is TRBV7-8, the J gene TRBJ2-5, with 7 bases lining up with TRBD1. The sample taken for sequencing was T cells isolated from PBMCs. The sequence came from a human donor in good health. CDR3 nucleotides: TGTGCCAGCAGCTTCGACAGGGAAGAGACCCAGTACTTC. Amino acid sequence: CASSFDREETQYF.